The 30 T cell receptor beta chains listed next were all sequenced from one sample in a study of T cells in localized non-small cell lung cancer. Clones were sequenced by immunoSEQ multiplex PCR, and TCRdb holds only the in-frame ones, with some missing. Counted here are some 2,200 clones, approximately 30% occurring once; the ten biggest clones make up about a tenth. The sample here was lung tumor tissue, taken before any cancer treatment. Receptors were obtained from a man aged 40 to 70 with stage III squamous cell lung carcinoma.

The chain couples TRBV9 to TRBJ2-1, with TRBD2 as a possible D gene (5 bases). V lost 3 bases to trimming and J lost 6 bases, with 13 bases between them. Germline CDR1 reads SGDLS; CDR2 reads YYNGEE. The CDR3 spans 14 residues. CDR3 residues: CASSADPTSNEQFF. CDR3 nucleotide sequence: TGTGCCAGCAGCGCGGACCCCACTAGCAATGAGCAGTTCTTC.

The table lists this clone with a few counts. The chain links TRBV11-3 to TRBJ2-7; 11 bases are shared with TRBD1. V lost 5 bases and J lost 1; bases outside the gene matches: 4. CDR3 length equals 15 residues. Germline CDR1 SGHNT, CDR2 YENEEA. The CDR3 here is CASSPGQGASYEQYF. The CDR3 coding sequence is TGTGCCAGCAGCCCCGGACAGGGGGCGTCCTACGAGCAGTACTTC.

This clone was detected only once. V usage is TRBV19 and J usage is TRBJ2-2, with 7 bases aligning to TRBD2. CDR1 is LNHDA and CDR2 is SQIVND in the germline V gene (reference sequence). V trimming: 5 bases; J trimming: 4 bases; junction bases outside the gene matches: 13. This CDR3 spans 17 amino acids. The CDR3 nucleotides read TGTGCCAGTAGTCTTAAAGCGGGGTGGGAGGGCACCGGGGAGCTGTTTTTT. Its protein is CASSLKAGWEGTGELFF.

In its sample, this clone was seen a few times. The chain links TRBV7-6 to TRBJ2-2; 9 bases map to TRBD1. The V gene's germline CDR1 is SGHVS and CDR2 FNYEAQ. Trimming at V came to 3 bases and at J to 3 bases, leaving 5 bases not matched to a gene. The CDR3 contains 16 residues. In DNA, the CDR3 is TGTGCCAGCAGCTTCAGACAGGGGGTAGACACCGGGGAGCTGTTTTTT. Translation gives CASSFRQGVDTGELFF.

This clone was counted only a few times. The chain uses TRBV6-8 and TRBJ2-3, with D tentatively TRBD2 (5 bases). Germline CDR1 is MNHGY and CDR2 is SAAAGT. Between the trimmed V and J ends, which lost 2 bases and 4 bases, there was a span of 7 bases. The CDR3 extends over 13 amino acids. CDR3 amino acids: CASSYPEADTQYF. The CDR3 nucleotides read TGTGCCAGCAGTTACCCGGAGGCAGATACGCAGTATTTT.

DNA for the CDR3: TGTGCCAGCAGTGACAAATTCTCCTACGAGCAGTACTTC. Encoded protein: CASSDKFSYEQYF. The V call is TRBV9, the J call TRBJ2-7, with D unresolved. The CDR3 runs to 13 residues. With 5 bases removed from V and 0 bases from J, the gap between germline ends came to 9 bases. Germline CDR1 SGDLS, CDR2 YYNGEE.

V is TRBV5-1 and J is TRBJ1-2, with 7 bases fitting TRBD1. Per germline, CDR1 SGHRS and CDR2 YFSETQ. Germline trimming cut 4 bases from V and 7 bases from J; bases unmatched to any gene: 19. The CDR3 has 17 amino acids. In nucleotides, the CDR3 is TGCGCCAGCAGCCCCCGCCCGAGGGGGCGTGAGAATGGTGGCTACACCTTC. Translating gives CASSPRPRGRENGGYTF.

CDR3: CASSPGQGYTEAFF. CDR3 DNA sequence: TGCGCCAGCAGCCCAGGACAGGGTTACACTGAAGCTTTCTTT. The chain has TRBV5-1 and TRBJ1-1; 8 bases match TRBD1. V was clipped by 4 bases and J by 3 bases; unmatched bases: 5. Germline lookup yields CDR1 SGHRS and CDR2 YFSETQ. The CDR3 runs to 14 residues. Full variable domain (missing parts from reference TRBV5-1 and TRBJ1-1): KAGVTQTPRYLIKTRGQQVTLSCSPISGHRSVSWYQQTPGQGLQFLFEYFSETQRNKGNFPGRFSGRQFSNSRSEMNVSTLELGDSALYLCASSPGQGYTEAFFGQGTRLTVV.

This rearrangement joins TRBV6-8 to TRBJ2-5; 9 nucleotides match TRBD2. Germline CDR1 is MNHGY and CDR2 is SAAAGT. This CDR3 has 14 amino acids. J was trimmed by 5 bases and V by 6 bases; bases with no gene match: 7. This CDR3 is CASSLGLAGETQYF. The CDR3 nucleotides read TGTGCCAGCAGCTTGGGACTAGCTGGGGAGACCCAGTACTTC.

This clone is labeled medium-sized. The rearrangement joins TRBV6-8 to TRBJ2-4, with 7 bases matching TRBD1. J was trimmed by 1 base and V by 6 bases; bases with no gene match: 6. This CDR3 comprises 15 residues. CDR1 and CDR2 (germline): MNHGY, SAAAGT. For the CDR3, the DNA is TGTGCCAGCAGCGCGACAGGGAAGGCCAAAAACATTCAGTACTTC. Its translation is CASSATGKAKNIQYF.

This clone is termed large. The CDR3 nucleotides read TGTGCCAGCAGCTTTGGGGATAAAACCAATGAGCAGTTCTTC. It translates to CASSFGDKTNEQFF. This chain joins TRBV11-3 and TRBJ2-1; D call uncertain. Per the germline V gene, CDR1 is SGHNT and CDR2 is YENEEA. This CDR3 comprises 14 residues. Trimming took 3 bases from V and 6 from J, leaving 12 bases between them.

This clone turned up a few times. The rearrangement uses TRBV18 and TRBJ2-7; D unresolved. CDR3 size: 12 residues. Germline V CDR1 and CDR2: KGHSH, LQKENI. Deletions cut 6 bases from V and 6 bases from J, with 12 bases between. CDR3 residues: CASSLSMGEQYV. CDR3 coding DNA: TGTGCCAGCTCTCTCTCGATGGGCGAGCAGTACGTC.

This clone was found a few times. V usage is TRBV28 and J usage is TRBJ2-7; TRBD2 might be the D (6 bases). The CDR3 totals 13 residues. V dropped 5 bases and J dropped 6 bases, with 14 bases sitting between them. Looked up from germline, CDR1 is MDHEN and CDR2 is SYDVKM. The DNA for the CDR3 is TGTGCCAGCAGTCCCCGCCGGGGGTCCGAGCAGTACTTC. It yields the protein CASSPRRGSEQYF.

This clone was seen a single time. The chain has TRBV29-1 and TRBJ2-5; 11 bases align to TRBD1. The CDR3 consists of 14 residues. The germline gives CDR1 SQVTM, CDR2 ANQGSEA. The ends lost 5 bases at V and 5 bases at J; junction bases unmatched: 7. The CDR3 coding sequence is TGCAGCGTTCTGACCGGGACAGGGGGGGAGACCCAGTACTTC. Protein: CSVLTGTGGETQYF.

The rearrangement links TRBV11-3 to TRBJ2-1; 13 bases match TRBD2. Trimming removed 3 bases from V and 6 bases from J; junction bases left unmatched: 11. Germline V gene data show CDR1 as SGHNT and CDR2 as YENEEA. This CDR3 has 18 amino acids. The CDR3 is CASSLAPSLAGGSNEQFF. The CDR3 nucleotides read TGTGCCAGCAGCTTGGCCCCTTCACTAGCGGGAGGGAGCAATGAGCAGTTCTTC.

By sample fraction, this clone is medium-sized. V usage is TRBV9 and J usage is TRBJ1-1; D gene ambiguous. This CDR3 contains 15 residues. CDR1 and CDR2 from the germline V gene are SGDLS and YYNGEE. The V gene lost 4 bases and the J gene lost 1 base, with 14 bases spanning the gap. Written as DNA, the CDR3 is TGTGCCAGCAGCCTAGGGAATTCCGGGAACACTGAAGCTTTCTTT. This sequence encodes CASSLGNSGNTEAFF.

This clone is judged medium-sized. V is TRBV11-3 and J is TRBJ2-5; tentative D call: TRBD2 (6 bases). The germline V gene encodes CDR1 SGHNT and CDR2 YENEEA. The V end was cut by 5 bases, the J end by 2 bases, with 12 bases between. The CDR3 is made up of 14 amino acids. The chain's CDR3 is CASSPGTLQETQYF. In DNA, the CDR3 is TGTGCCAGCAGCCCCGGGACTCTTCAAGAGACCCAGTACTTC.

The chain has TRBV14 and TRBJ1-5; 7 nucleotides line up with TRBD1. There are 15 residues in the CDR3. Losses at the gene ends were 6 bases for V and 9 bases for J; bases not matched to a gene: 14. Germline V CDR1 and CDR2: SGHDN, FVKESK. CDR3 DNA: TGTGCCAGCAGACGGGACAGCCTTACGCTCTCGCCCCAGCATTTT. Translated, it gives CASRRDSLTLSPQHF.

The genes are TRBV11-3 and TRBJ1-4; tentatively, D is TRBD1 (5 bases). Looked up from germline, CDR1 is SGHNT and CDR2 is YENEEA. Trimming removed 3 bases from V and 0 bases from J, with 11 bases in between. CDR3 length equals 16 residues. The CDR3 loop reads CASSLGAQATNEKLFF. The DNA of the CDR3 is TGTGCCAGCAGCTTGGGTGCACAGGCAACTAATGAAAAACTGTTTTTT.

The chain is built from TRBV28 and TRBJ2-7; 8 bases fit TRBD1. CDR1 is MDHEN and CDR2 is SYDVKM in the germline V gene. V lost 8 bases to trimming and J lost 5 bases; unmatched junction nucleotides: 11. This CDR3 comprises 14 residues. The CDR3 is CASLTTTGAHEQYF. The CDR3 DNA follows: TGTGCCAGCTTAACGACGACAGGGGCCCACGAGCAGTACTTC.

The V gene is TRBV6-8, the J gene TRBJ2-7, with 8 nucleotides matching TRBD1. The germline CDR1 and CDR2 sequences are MNHGY and SAAAGT. J gave up 3 bases and V 5 bases, and 9 bases lay outside the gene matches. CDR3 length: 15 residues. The CDR3 DNA reads as TGTGCCAGCAGTGCCTTCCGCGGACAGGGCTACGAGCAGTACTTC. Its translation is CASSAFRGQGYEQYF.

The table lists this clone with a few counts. V usage is TRBV6-8 and J usage is TRBJ1-3; unclear D gene. V lost 7 bases, J lost 2 bases, and 12 bases lay in between. CDR1 MNHGY and CDR2 SAAAGT come from the germline V gene. The CDR3 runs 14 residues. Here the CDR3 reads CASKIPKAGNTIYF. As DNA, the CDR3 is TGTGCCAGCAAGATCCCTAAGGCTGGAAACACCATATATTTT.

This clone was observed a handful of times. This chain joins TRBV6-1 and TRBJ1-1; tentatively, D is TRBD1 (6 bases). CDR1 and CDR2 (germline): MNHNS, SASEGT. Trimming cost V 0 bases and J 8 bases, with 13 bases left between them. This CDR3 has 14 amino acids. The CDR3 reads CASSEAGTKLEAFF. CDR3 DNA sequence: TGTGCCAGCAGTGAAGCTGGGACAAAGCTAGAAGCTTTCTTT.

CDR3 sequence (DNA): TGTGCCAGCAGCGTAGGTACAGGGGGTTCCTACGAGCAGTACTTC. Translated, it gives CASSVGTGGSYEQYF. The chain carries TRBV9 and TRBJ2-7; TRBD1 matches at 8 bases. In germline, CDR1 is SGDLS, CDR2 YYNGEE. The V gene end was trimmed by 0 bases and the J gene end by 1 base; junction bases not matched to a gene: 3. CDR3 length: 15 amino acids.

This sequence joins TRBV25-1 and TRBJ2-5; D call uncertain. Looked up from germline, CDR1 is MGHDK and CDR2 is SYGVNS. V lost 8 bases and J 6 bases, leaving 28 bases between the germline ends. The CDR3 runs to 17 residues. This chain's CDR3 is CASDDSRAPIPLKTQYF. The CDR3 DNA reads as TGTGCCAGCGACGATTCCCGGGCACCAATACCTCTGAAGACCCAGTACTTC.

This clone showed up just a few times. This chain links TRBV9 with TRBJ2-1; TRBD2 might be the D (6 bases). V was cut by 0 bases and J by 1 base, with 11 bases left in between. The CDR3 is made up of 16 amino acids. Germline CDR1 reads SGDLS; CDR2 reads YYNGEE. CDR3 in DNA: TGTGCCAGCAGCGTAGGAGGTAGCGGATCCTACAATGAGCAGTTCTTC. Residues: CASSVGGSGSYNEQFF.

This clone was seen a few times. V is TRBV9 and J is TRBJ1-2; D is ambiguous. Germline V gene lookup returns CDR1 SGDLS and CDR2 YYNGEE. The CDR3 consists of 14 residues. Trimming removed 5 bases from V and 9 bases from J, with 20 bases in between. The CDR3: CASSEASWPRRYTF. The DNA for the CDR3 is TGTGCCAGCAGTGAAGCCAGTTGGCCACGTCGCTACACCTTC.

This clone was seen more than once but under ten times. V gene TRBV19 combines with J gene TRBJ1-5, with a tentative D call TRBD1 (6 bases). This CDR3 contains 15 residues. The V end lost 2 bases, the J end lost 0 bases, and 8 bases lay between the germline ends. Germline V gene lookup returns CDR1 LNHDA and CDR2 SQIVND (reference sequence). The CDR3 loop reads CASSIRTASNQPQHF. Here the CDR3 DNA reads TGTGCCAGTAGTATAAGGACAGCTAGCAATCAGCCCCAGCATTTT.

This clone was detected only a few times. This chain connects TRBV28 to TRBJ1-5; a possible D gene is TRBD1 (6 bases). The germline V and J ends were trimmed by 7 bases and 5 bases, with 12 bases remaining between them. CDR1 and CDR2 (germline): MDHEN, SYDVKM. The CDR3 consists of 13 residues. CDR3 nucleotides: TGTGCCAGCACTACAGGGAACTATCAGCCCCAGCATTTT. Its protein product is CASTTGNYQPQHF.

This clone is deemed medium-sized. This sequence joins TRBV9 and TRBJ1-2, with no clear D. Trimming pared 1 base from V and 5 bases from J, leaving 15 bases between. This CDR3 comprises 15 residues. Germline loops: CDR1 SGDLS, CDR2 YYNGEE. CDR3 sequence reads: CASSVTEGYPYGYTF. DNA for the CDR3: TGTGCCAGCAGCGTAACCGAGGGTTACCCTTATGGCTACACCTTC.